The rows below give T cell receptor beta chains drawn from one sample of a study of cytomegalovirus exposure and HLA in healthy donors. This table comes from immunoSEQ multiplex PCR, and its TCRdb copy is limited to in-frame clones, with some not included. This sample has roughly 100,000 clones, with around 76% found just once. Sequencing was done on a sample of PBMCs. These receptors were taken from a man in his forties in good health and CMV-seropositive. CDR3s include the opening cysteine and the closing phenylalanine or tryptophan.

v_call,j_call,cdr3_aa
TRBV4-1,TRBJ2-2,CASSPYRDRGWTGELFF
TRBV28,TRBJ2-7,CASSPPTRNEQYF
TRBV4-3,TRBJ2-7,CASSPSRLVSYEQYF
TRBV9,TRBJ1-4,CASSLPNEKLFF
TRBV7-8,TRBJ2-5,CASSLDYGGAYF
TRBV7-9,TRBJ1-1,CSSSPGQGEGRTEAFF
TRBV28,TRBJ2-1,CASSLSAGLNNEQFF
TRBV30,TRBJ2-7,CACRSGEVYEQYF
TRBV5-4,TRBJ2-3,CASSTGLAGTPSTDTQYF
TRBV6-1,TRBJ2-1,CASKKGQGAREFF
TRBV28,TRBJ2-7,CASSFWQGAYEQYF
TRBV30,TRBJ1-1,CAWSVVRGRDRGFF